This passage covers 30 T cell receptor beta chains from one sample sequenced in a study of beta chain features in type 1 diabetes. Expressed TCRB transcripts got sequenced, as all isolated RNA was reverse transcribed. Clones were read by immunoSEQ multiplex PCR, and TCRdb kept only the in-frame ones, dropping some. The table shows 350,000 or so clones, with about 18% occurring only once. Material for sequencing was naive CD4+ T cells from blood. These receptors were collected from a woman aged 18-35 years in good health.

The sample holds a few counts of this clone. The chain links TRBV30 to TRBJ1-5; D is perhaps TRBD1 (6 bases). Germline CDR1 and CDR2: GTSNPN and SVGIG (reference sequence). With 0 bases removed from V and 7 bases from J, the gap between germline ends came to 7 bases. The CDR3 runs 12 residues. This CDR3 reads CAWSVQGQPQHF. Here the CDR3 DNA reads TGTGCCTGGAGTGTACAGGGCCAGCCCCAGCATTTT.

This clone occurred a few times. The gene calls are TRBV23-1 and TRBJ1-4, with unresolved D. Being an ORF, TRBV23-1 has a function that is uncertain. The ends were cut back, 3 bases at V and 0 bases at J, with 5 bases in the middle. This CDR3 contains 14 residues. For the CDR3, the DNA is TGCGCCAGCAGTCATACTGCAACTAATGAAAAACTGTTTTTT. Translation gives CASSHTATNEKLFF.

The chain links TRBV7-6 to TRBJ2-7; D is ambiguous. CDR3 length equals 14 residues. V gave up 3 bases and J gave up 0 bases, with 9 bases separating them. Germline CDR1 SGHVS, CDR2 FNYEAQ. The CDR3 DNA sequence: TGTGCCAGCAGCTTTAAAACGGGCTCCTACGAGCAGTACTTC. The encoded protein is CASSFKTGSYEQYF. The complete variable domain, with remaining parts taken from reference TRBV7-6 and TRBJ2-7, reads GAGVSQSPRYKVTKRGQDVALRCDPISGHVSLYWYRQALGQGPEFLTYFNYEAQQDKSGLPNDRFSAERPEGSISTLTIQRTEQRDSAMYRCASSFKTGSYEQYFGPGTRLTVT.

The table lists this clone with a few counts. The chain couples TRBV29-1 to TRBJ2-7; 7 nucleotides match TRBD1. CDR3 size: 13 residues. Per germline, CDR1 SQVTM and CDR2 ANQGSEA. Trimming removed 1 base from V and 3 bases from J; junction bases left unmatched: 3. The chain's CDR3 is CSVEGAGGYEQYF. The CDR3 region has the DNA TGCAGCGTTGAAGGAGCAGGGGGCTACGAGCAGTACTTC.

The rearrangement links TRBV6-5 to TRBJ2-7; 10 bases are a match to TRBD2. V dropped 0 bases and J dropped 5; count of bases not matched to a gene: 4. Germline V gene data show CDR1 as MNHEY and CDR2 as SVGAGI. This CDR3 has 15 residues. This CDR3 is CASSYSGLAPHEQYF. In nucleotides, the CDR3 is TGTGCCAGCAGTTACTCGGGACTAGCGCCCCACGAGCAGTACTTC.

The chain links TRBV7-9 to TRBJ2-7, with a weak D call TRBD1 (6 bases). Per germline, CDR1 SEHNR and CDR2 FQNEAQ (reference sequence). CDR3 length: 14 residues. V shed 5 bases and J shed 7 bases, with 18 bases lying between them. CDR3 amino acids: CASSRVDGGQEQYF. The CDR3 DNA reads TGTGCCAGCAGCCGGGTGGATGGGGGCCAGGAGCAGTACTTC.

J is TRBJ1-2 and V is TRBV6-5, with D perhaps matching TRBD1 (5 bases). CDR3 length equals 11 residues. V gave up 11 bases and J gave up 1 base, with 8 bases separating them. CDR1 MNHEY and CDR2 SVGAGI come from the germline V gene. CDR3 sequence (DNA): TGTGCCGTCAGGGTTAACTATGGCTACACCTTC. Residues: CAVRVNYGYTF.

The rearrangement uses TRBV30 and TRBJ1-5; 11 nucleotides agree with TRBD1. The CDR3 runs to 16 residues. Germline V gene data show CDR1 as GTSNPN and CDR2 as SVGIG (reference sequence). After removal of 0 bases from V and 1 base from J, the junction contained 2 bases not matched to a gene. The CDR3 region has the DNA TGTGCCTGGAGTGTTGGACAGGGGGCGAGCAATCAGCCCCAGCATTTT. This encodes CAWSVGQGASNQPQHF.

The V gene is TRBV14, the J gene TRBJ2-5; 8 nucleotides agree with TRBD2. J was trimmed by 7 bases and V by 1 base; bases with no gene match: 14. The CDR3 extends over 17 amino acids. Germline CDR1 reads SGHDN; CDR2 reads FVKESK. The CDR3 loop is CASSQGGRLAGFRTQYF. CDR3 DNA sequence: TGTGCCAGCAGCCAAGGAGGACGTCTAGCGGGTTTCAGGACCCAGTACTTC.

This clone turned up a few times. The chain links TRBV6-5 to TRBJ1-3; 9 nucleotides match TRBD1. Trimming took 5 bases from V and 8 from J; bases not matched to a gene: 7. Germline CDR1 reads MNHEY; CDR2 reads SVGAGI. The CDR3 has 14 residues. The CDR3 spells CASSQGQGSDTIYF. The DNA of the CDR3 is TGTGCCAGCAGTCAGGGACAGGGCTCAGACACCATATATTTT.

This clone was recorded a few times. The chain couples TRBV13 to TRBJ2-5, with no clear D. V was clipped by 5 bases and J by 2 bases, with 12 bases between them. The CDR3 sequence is 14 residues long. Germline V gene lookup returns CDR1 PRHDT and CDR2 FYEKMQ (reference sequence). The CDR3 DNA is TGTGCCAGCAGCGCTAGATGGAGACAAGAGACCCAGTACTTC. It is translated as CASSARWRQETQYF.

There are a few counts of this clone. In DNA form, the CDR3 reads TGTGCCAGCAGCTTAGCGGAGACCGGGGAGCTGTTTTTT. Translating gives CASSLAETGELFF. The rearrangement joins TRBV7-2 to TRBJ2-2; D not resolved. Trimming took off 0 bases at V and 5 bases at J, with 4 bases between the two ends. Germline V CDR1 and CDR2: SGHTA, FQGNSA. The CDR3 contains 13 residues.

This clone was observed a handful of times. The gene calls are TRBV10-3 and TRBJ2-1; TRBD2 aligns across 11 bases. The CDR3 covers 17 residues. Germline V gene sequence: CDR1 ENHRY, CDR2 SYGVKD. The J segment lost 4 bases and the V segment lost 6 bases, leaving 11 bases of the junction unmatched. The CDR3 here is CAIRLSSGRTPYNEQFF. The CDR3 DNA sequence: TGTGCCATCAGGCTTTCTAGCGGGAGGACCCCATACAATGAGCAGTTCTTC.

The chain has TRBV11-3 and TRBJ2-2; 7 bases fit TRBD2. Germline lookup yields CDR1 SGHNT and CDR2 YENEEA. After removal of 5 bases from V and 3 bases from J, the junction contained 9 bases not matched to a gene. This CDR3 is 16 amino acids long. This CDR3 reads CASSPGERGDTGELFF. In nucleotides, the CDR3 is TGTGCCAGCAGCCCAGGCGAGCGGGGCGACACCGGGGAGCTGTTTTTT. The full variable domain, completed using reference TRBV11-3 and TRBJ2-2, is EAGVVQSPRYKIIEKKQPVAFWCNPISGHNTLYWYLQNLGQGPELLIRYENEEAVDDSQLPKDRFSAERLKGVDSTLKIQPAELGDSAVYLCASSPGERGDTGELFFGEGSRLTVL.

J is TRBJ2-7 and V is TRBV18; 10 bases align to TRBD1. CDR3 length equals 14 residues. CDR1 KGHSH and CDR2 LQKENI come from the germline V gene. The trim removed 6 bases at V and 5 bases at J, leaving 7 bases unmatched. CDR3 sequence reads: CASSSGTGADEQYF. DNA for the CDR3: TGTGCCAGCTCCTCCGGGACAGGGGCTGACGAGCAGTACTTC.

The V call is TRBV5-1, the J call TRBJ1-6, with D possibly TRBD1 on 5 matching bases. V was pared by 3 bases and J by 7 bases, with 8 bases between. Germline-derived CDR1 and CDR2 are SGHRS and YFSETQ. This CDR3 comprises 13 residues. This CDR3 is CASSWGGNSPLHF. The CDR3 DNA is TGCGCCAGCAGCTGGGGGGGGAATTCACCCCTCCACTTT.

In this sample, this clone turned up a few times. J is TRBJ1-1 and V is TRBV5-1; D is ambiguous. With 4 bases removed from V and 0 bases from J, the gap between germline ends came to 10 bases. The CDR3 length is 14 residues. Per the germline V gene, CDR1 is SGHRS and CDR2 is YFSETQ. The CDR3: CASSPSLLNTEAFF. The CDR3 DNA follows: TGCGCCAGCAGCCCGTCCCTATTGAACACTGAAGCTTTCTTT.

The chain links TRBV2 to TRBJ2-3, with a possible D match to TRBD2 (6 bases). The germline CDR1 and CDR2 sequences are SNHLY and FYNNEI. The V and J ends lost 5 bases and 5 bases respectively, with 17 bases between them. The CDR3 covers 15 residues. The DNA for the CDR3 is TGTGCCAGCAGTTTACTAGCCTCCCCCGGAGATACGCAGTATTTT. Protein sequence: CASSLLASPGDTQYF.

This chain joins TRBV9 and TRBJ2-2; tentative D call: TRBD2 (6 bases). Trimming stripped 2 bases from V and 3 bases from J, with 14 bases between. The CDR3 runs 16 residues. CDR1 and CDR2 from the germline V gene are SGDLS and YYNGEE. CDR3 loop: CASSVRRDSYTGELFF. The CDR3, as DNA: TGTGCCAGCAGCGTGCGGAGGGACTCCTACACCGGGGAGCTGTTTTTT.

There are a few counts of this clone. The V gene is TRBV19, the J gene TRBJ2-1, with 13 bases that match TRBD2. Per germline, CDR1 LNHDA and CDR2 SQIVND (reference sequence). The CDR3 runs to 13 residues. CDR3: CASSGTSGDEQFF. For the CDR3, the DNA is TGTGCATCATCGGGGACTAGCGGGGATGAGCAGTTCTTC.

This clone has just a few counts. V gene TRBV29-1 combines with J gene TRBJ1-1; tentative D call: TRBD1 (5 bases). Trimming shortened V by 4 bases and J by 4 bases, and 16 bases separated the two germline ends. From germline, CDR1 is SQVTM and CDR2 ANQGSEA. CDR3 length: 14 residues. The CDR3 here is CSVVKQVTGTEAFF. CDR3 DNA sequence: TGCAGCGTTGTTAAACAGGTGACGGGCACTGAAGCTTTCTTT.

This clone has a single count. The V call is TRBV6-5, the J call TRBJ2-7, with 9 bases lining up with TRBD1. Germline values: CDR1 MNHEY, CDR2 SVGAGI. The CDR3 covers 15 residues. V lost 2 bases, J lost 2 bases, and 4 bases stayed unmatched. This CDR3 reads CASSYRTGAAYEQYF. CDR3 DNA sequence: TGTGCCAGCAGTTACCGGACAGGGGCAGCCTACGAGCAGTACTTC.

This rearrangement joins TRBV5-1 to TRBJ2-2, with D maybe TRBD2 (7 bases). CDR1 SGHRS and CDR2 YFSETQ come from the germline V gene. The V and J ends lost 4 bases and 3 bases respectively, with 16 bases between them. The CDR3 totals 16 residues. For the CDR3, the DNA is TGCGCCAGCAGCACCGGGCGGGGGCTCTACACCGGGGAGCTGTTTTTT. Its translation is CASSTGRGLYTGELFF.

This chain joins TRBV4-1 and TRBJ2-2, with 7 bases lining up with TRBD1. J lost 5 bases, V lost 8 bases, and 11 bases had no gene match. Per the germline V gene, CDR1 is MGHRA and CDR2 is YSYEKL. The CDR3 covers 15 residues. CDR3 protein: CASSPGTVVTGELFF. The DNA of the CDR3 is TGCGCCAGCTCCCCAGGGACAGTCGTTACCGGGGAGCTGTTTTTT.

This clone was counted between two and nine times. This chain connects TRBV30 to TRBJ2-7; the D gene is possibly TRBD1 (5 bases). This CDR3 is built from 13 residues. CDR1 is GTSNPN and CDR2 is SVGIG in the germline V gene (reference sequence). V was shortened by 2 bases and J by 6 bases, with 14 bases between the two germline ends. As DNA, the CDR3 is TGTGCCTGGAGTTTTCTGAGTAGGGGCGAGCAGTACTTC. Translating it yields CAWSFLSRGEQYF. Looking up the rest from reference TRBV30 and TRBJ2-7 gives the full variable domain: SQTIHQWPATLVQPVGSPLSLECTVEGTSNPNLYWYRQAAGRGLQLLFYSVGIGQISSEVPQNLSASRPQDRQFILSSKKLLLSDSGFYLCAWSFLSRGEQYFGPGTRLTVT.

There are a few counts of this clone. This chain links TRBV29-1 with TRBJ1-2; D is possibly TRBD1 (5 bases). The germline CDR1 and CDR2 sequences are SQVTM and ANQGSEA. CDR3 length equals 13 residues. Between the trimmed V and J ends, which lost 3 bases and 4 bases, there was a span of 12 bases. CDR3 residues: CSVDREGFYGYTF. In DNA form, the CDR3 reads TGCAGCGTTGACAGGGAAGGATTCTATGGCTACACCTTC.

The rearrangement joins TRBV25-1 to TRBJ1-2; 9 nucleotides line up with TRBD1. J gave up 3 bases and V 3 bases, and 8 bases lay outside the gene matches. Germline V gene sequence: CDR1 MGHDK, CDR2 SYGVNS. The length of the CDR3 is 16 residues. The CDR3 DNA is TGTGCCAGCAGTGATGGACAGGGGCATAAGGACTATGGCTACACCTTC. It encodes CASSDGQGHKDYGYTF.

Only a few counts were recorded for this clone. This rearrangement joins TRBV5-1 to TRBJ2-1; 8 nucleotides agree with TRBD2. The CDR3 consists of 16 residues. The J segment lost 1 base and the V segment lost 2 bases, leaving 5 bases of the junction unmatched. Germline V gene sequence: CDR1 SGHRS, CDR2 YFSETQ. The CDR3 DNA follows: TGCGCCAGCAGCTTTGACGGGAGGGCTTCCTACAATGAGCAGTTCTTC. Amino acid sequence: CASSFDGRASYNEQFF.

J is TRBJ1-5 and V is TRBV25-1; a possible D gene is TRBD1 (5 bases). Trimming took off 5 bases at V and 3 bases at J, with 11 bases between the two ends. Germline assignment: CDR1 MGHDK and CDR2 SYGVNS. The CDR3 loop spans 14 amino acids. The CDR3 reads CASSMEQVNQPQHF. The CDR3 DNA reads as TGTGCCAGCAGTATGGAACAGGTCAATCAGCCCCAGCATTTT.

V is TRBV4-1 and J is TRBJ2-3; D may be TRBD1 (5 bases). Trimming cost V 1 base and J 2 bases, with 13 bases left between them. Germline V lookup: CDR1 MGHRA, CDR2 YSYEKL. This CDR3 has 16 residues. The CDR3 nucleotides are TGCGCCAGCAGCCAAGCTAACACAGGCTACACAGATACGCAGTATTTT. It specifies CASSQANTGYTDTQYF.